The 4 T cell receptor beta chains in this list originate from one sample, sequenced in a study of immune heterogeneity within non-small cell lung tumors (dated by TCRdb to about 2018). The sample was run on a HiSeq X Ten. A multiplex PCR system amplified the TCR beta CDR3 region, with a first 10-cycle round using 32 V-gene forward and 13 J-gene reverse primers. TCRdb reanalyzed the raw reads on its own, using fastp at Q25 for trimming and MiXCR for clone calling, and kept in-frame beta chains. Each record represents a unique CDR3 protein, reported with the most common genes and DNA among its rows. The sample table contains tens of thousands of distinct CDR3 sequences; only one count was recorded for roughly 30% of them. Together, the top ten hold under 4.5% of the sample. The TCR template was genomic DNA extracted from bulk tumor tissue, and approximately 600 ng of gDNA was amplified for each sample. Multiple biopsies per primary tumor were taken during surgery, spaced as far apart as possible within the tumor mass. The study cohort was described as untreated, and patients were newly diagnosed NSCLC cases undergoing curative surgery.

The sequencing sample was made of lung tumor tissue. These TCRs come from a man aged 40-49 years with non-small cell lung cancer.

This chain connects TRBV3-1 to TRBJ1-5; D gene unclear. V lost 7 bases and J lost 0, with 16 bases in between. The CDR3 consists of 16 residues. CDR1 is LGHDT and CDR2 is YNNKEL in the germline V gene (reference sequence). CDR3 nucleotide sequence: TGTGCCAGCACCCGGGTCAGGACTTATAGCAATCAGCCCCAGCATTTT. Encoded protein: CASTRVRTYSNQPQHF.

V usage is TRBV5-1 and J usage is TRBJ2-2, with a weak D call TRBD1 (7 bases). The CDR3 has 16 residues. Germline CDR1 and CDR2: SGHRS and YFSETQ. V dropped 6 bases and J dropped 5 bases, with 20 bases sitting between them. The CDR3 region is CASTDRQGGRTGELFF. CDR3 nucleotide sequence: TGCGCCAGCACCGACCGCCAGGGGGGAAGGACCGGGGAGCTGTTTTTT.

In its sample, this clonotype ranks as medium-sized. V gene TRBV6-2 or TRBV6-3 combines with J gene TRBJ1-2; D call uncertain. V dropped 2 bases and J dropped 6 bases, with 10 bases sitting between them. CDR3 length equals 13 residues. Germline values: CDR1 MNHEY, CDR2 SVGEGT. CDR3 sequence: CASSYNNMDGYTF. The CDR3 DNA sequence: TGTGCCAGCAGTTACAACAACATGGATGGCTACACCTTC.

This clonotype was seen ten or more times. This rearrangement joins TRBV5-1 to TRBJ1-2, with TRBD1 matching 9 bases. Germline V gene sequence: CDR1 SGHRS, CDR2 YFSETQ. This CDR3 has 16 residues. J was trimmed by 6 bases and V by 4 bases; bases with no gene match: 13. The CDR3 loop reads CASSRGDGTGWDGYTF. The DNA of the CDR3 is TGCGCCAGCAGCCGAGGAGATGGGACAGGGTGGGATGGCTACACCTTC.